The T cell receptor beta chain under discussion was sequenced for a study of T cell responses to AZD1222 COVID-19 vaccine. The CDR3 consists of 12 residues. V was shortened by 4 bases and J by 9 bases, with 13 bases between the two germline ends. Germline CDR1 is MNHEY and CDR2 is SMNVEV (reference sequence). Here immunoSEQ multiplex PCR was the method, and the copy in TCRdb shows in-frame clones only, minus some. The top ten hold approximately 1.5% of the sample, which has roughly 130,000 clones, approximately 86% seen once. This TCR was sampled from an adult in good health. This chain connects TRBV27 to TRBJ2-7; a possible D gene is TRBD1 (5 bases). The specimen comprised peripheral blood, sampled on day 0 of AZD1222 vaccination. CDR3 residues: CASSSIGEGQYF. The CDR3 DNA reads TGTGCCAGCAGTTCCATAGGGGAAGGGCAGTACTTC.